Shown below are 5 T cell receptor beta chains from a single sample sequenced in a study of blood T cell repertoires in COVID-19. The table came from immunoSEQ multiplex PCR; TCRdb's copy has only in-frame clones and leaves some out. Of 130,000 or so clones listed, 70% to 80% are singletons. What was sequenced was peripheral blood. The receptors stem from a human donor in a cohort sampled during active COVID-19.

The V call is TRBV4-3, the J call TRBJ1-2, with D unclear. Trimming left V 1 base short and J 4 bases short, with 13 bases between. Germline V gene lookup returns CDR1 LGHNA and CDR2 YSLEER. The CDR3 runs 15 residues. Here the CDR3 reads CASSQVSGSSYGYTF. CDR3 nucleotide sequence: TGCGCCAGCAGCCAAGTTAGCGGCAGCTCCTATGGCTACACCTTC.

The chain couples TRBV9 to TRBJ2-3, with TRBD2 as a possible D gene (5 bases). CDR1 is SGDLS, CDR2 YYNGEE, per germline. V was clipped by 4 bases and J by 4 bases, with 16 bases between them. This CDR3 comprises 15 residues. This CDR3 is CASSRTASRADTQYF. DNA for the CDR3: TGTGCCAGCAGCCGTACAGCCTCGAGGGCAGATACGCAGTATTTT.

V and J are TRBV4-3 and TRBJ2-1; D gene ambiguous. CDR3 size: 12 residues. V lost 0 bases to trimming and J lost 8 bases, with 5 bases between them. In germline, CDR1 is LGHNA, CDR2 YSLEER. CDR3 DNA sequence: TGCGCCAGCAGCCAAGATTGGCATGAGCAGTTCTTC. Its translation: CASSQDWHEQFF.

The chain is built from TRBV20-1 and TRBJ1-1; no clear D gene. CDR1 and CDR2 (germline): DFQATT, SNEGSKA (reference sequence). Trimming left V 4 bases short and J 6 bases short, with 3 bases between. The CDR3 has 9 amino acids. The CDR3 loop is CSATSEAFF. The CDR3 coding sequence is TGCAGTGCTACTTCTGAAGCTTTCTTT.

CDR3: CASSLDTAGANVLTF. For the CDR3, the DNA is TGTGCCAGCAGCTTGGATACAGCTGGGGCCAACGTCCTGACTTTC. This chain links TRBV5-8 with TRBJ2-6; D not resolved. The CDR3 has 15 amino acids. Germline assignment: CDR1 SGHTS and CDR2 YDEGEE. V lost 0 bases and J 2 bases, leaving 6 bases between the germline ends.